This T cell receptor (beta chain) was sequenced in a study of identical twins' blood T cells (dated by TCRdb to the early 2010s). Regarding the complete study: The 12 libraries, six for the alpha chain and six for the beta chain, together yielded 45 million to 50 million Illumina reads. Using next-generation sequencing, the study compared the TCR alpha and beta chain repertoires of three pairs of monozygous twins to assess how genetics influences repertoire formation. What the research found in general, with its limitations: How many CDR3 clonotypes two donors shared depended mainly on the product of their cloneset sizes, and the twins did not clearly stray from this trend. V gene usage was reported to be markedly more similar within twin pairs than between unrelated donors, even among non-selected out-of-frame TCRbeta clonotypes. Validation by independent studies was stated to be required for the proposed role of the TCRalpha J segment in MHC recognition during thymic selection. Because the twins were reared together, environmental influences could not be excluded as an explanation for twin similarity. Among the most abundant TCRbeta clonotypes, more CDR3 sequences were shared by each donor with her twin than with unrelated donors.

Points on this clonotype: This receptor's antigen is unknown. One base away there is no much larger clone; base qualities are not given.

The donors were six healthy women who made up three monozygous twin pairs. All three twin pairs had been raised together and were thought likely to have encountered the same vaccines and infectious agents. RNA was isolated from peripheral blood mononuclear cells and used to prepare TCR cDNA libraries. V and J lose 4 bases and 4 bases, and a span of 14 bases separates them. Taken from the germline V gene, the CDR1 and CDR2 loops are SGHRS and YFSETQ. The CDR3, cysteine through phenylalanine, is 14 amino acids long. The only DNA kept is the CDR3, 42 bases in frame from the first base. Receptor amplification or capture employed 5' RACE. Sequencing took place on an Illumina Genome Analyzer IIx. RNA-based TCR cDNA libraries were prepared by a previously described protocol with several modifications. To prevent cross-contamination, sample-specific barcodes were introduced on both ends of each TCR cDNA library during cDNA synthesis and amplification. In the original analysis: Each library contained about 2.2 to 4 million CDR3-containing reads, and somewhere between about 90,000 and nearly 500,000 clonotypes were identified for each individual. After reads with improper barcode index combinations were thrown out, a cloneset for each library was built using the MiTCR software. MiTCR filtered or rescued low-quality reads and corrected PCR and sequencing errors when assembling CDR3 clonotypes. Artificial out-of-frame clonotypes were mapped to in-frame sequences, with one indel allowed in the CDR3, and then removed. Similarity in V and J gene usage between donors was calculated as the Jensen-Shannon divergence divided by the mean entropy. In TCRdb, the public reads were trimmed at Q25 with fastp and aligned with MiXCR, with productive beta chains retained. For every CDR3 protein sequence, its rows merge into one entry that carries the most common genes and DNA. TCRdb's processing, not the study's, gives the V and J calls here. Counted in this sample were 350,000 to 450,000 distinct CDR3 sequences; about 28% of them appeared once. The ten biggest clones cover 5.5% to 6.5% of the sample.

This clonotype was obtained from a woman between 18 and 55 years old in good health. The sequenced sample was PBMCs. The chain is assembled from TRBV5-1 and TRBJ1-2; the D segment could be TRBD1, given 6 matching bases. The CDR3 reads as follows: CASSPVGGSYGYTF. The DNA reads as follows: TGCGCCAGCAGCCCGGTAGGGGGGAGCTATGGCTACACCTTC.